This TCR beta chain was profiled in a study of blood T cell repertoires in COVID-19. Study overall: Samples of COVID-19 (acute and convalescent) were obtained from the United States, Italy and Spain. T cells, B-cell-depleted T cells, or PBMCs supplied cDNA or gDNA.

Germline CDR1 SGHDT, CDR2 YYEEEE. This CDR3 comprises 13 residues. The ends were cut back, 0 bases at V and 1 base at J, with 5 bases in the middle. This clone was picked up a small number of times. Other DNA sequences in the same sample also yield this CDR3. Participants, about 18 to 89 years old, spanned some 23 US areas. Self-reported history from a screening survey and questionnaire set each donor's cohort. Produced via immunoSEQ multiplex PCR; TCRdb's table is partial and in-frame only. The data contain about 310,000 clones, 85% of them singletons. This clonotype was obtained from a woman in her 30s who had been exposed to COVID-19. The sequenced sample was PBMCs or T cells enriched from blood (not recorded which). The chain couples TRBV5-6 to TRBJ2-7; TRBD1 might be the D (5 bases). This CDR3 reads CASSLDRSYEQYF. CDR3 in DNA: TGTGCCAGCAGCTTGGACAGGTCCTACGAGCAGTACTTC.